These 21 T cell receptor beta chains share one sample of origin, sequenced in a study of blood T cell repertoires in COVID-19. Sequencing was performed with immunoSEQ multiplex PCR; in TCRdb, only in-frame clones are kept and a portion is missing. The table includes under 200,000 clones, around 84% detected once. The sample comprised peripheral blood. These receptors were taken from a man between 50 and 59 years old with active or convalescent COVID-19.

The chain carries TRBV5-1 and TRBJ2-2; maybe TRBD2 (5 bases). Germline loops: CDR1 SGHRS, CDR2 YFSETQ. V was cut by 4 bases and J by 8 bases, with 24 bases left in between. The CDR3 consists of 17 residues. The CDR3 is CASSRLPWGTSGGELFF. The DNA of the CDR3 is TGCGCCAGCAGCCGACTACCCTGGGGAACCTCGGGGGGGGAGCTGTTTTTT. The complete variable domain, with remaining parts taken from reference TRBV5-1 and TRBJ2-2, reads KAGVTQTPRYLIKTRGQQVTLSCSPISGHRSVSWYQQTPGQGLQFLFEYFSETQRNKGNFPGRFSGRQFSNSRSEMNVSTLELGDSALYLCASSRLPWGTSGGELFFGEGSRLTVL.

This clone appeared a single time. This chain links TRBV2 with TRBJ1-2, with D possibly being TRBD1 (5 bases). Germline assignment: CDR1 SNHLY and CDR2 FYNNEI. Trimming left V 8 bases short and J 4 bases short, with 17 bases between. The CDR3 runs to 14 residues. CDR3 sequence (DNA): TGTGCCAGCCAGGCGGGGACGTTGGGCTATGGCTACACCTTC. It is translated as CASQAGTLGYGYTF. The entire variable domain, with the rest obtained from reference TRBV2 and TRBJ1-2, is as follows: EPEVTQTPSHQVTQMGQEVILRCVPISNHLYFYWYRQILGQKVEFLVSFYNNEISEKSEIFDDQFSVERPDGSNFTLKIRSTKLEDSAMYFCASQAGTLGYGYTFGSGTRLTVV.

V is TRBV5-1 and J is TRBJ2-1, with 12 positions matching TRBD2. The germline V gene encodes CDR1 SGHRS and CDR2 YFSETQ. The CDR3 runs 16 residues. V lost 4 bases and J lost 5; bases outside the gene matches: 7. CDR3 nucleotides: TGCGCCAGCAGCCGGACTAGCGGGACGGGTAACAATGAGCAGTTCTTC. Translated: CASSRTSGTGNNEQFF.

The rearrangement links TRBV3-1 (or the pseudogene TRBV3-2) to TRBJ2-5; 8 bases line up with TRBD2. V gave up 4 bases and J gave up 5 bases; unmatched junction bases: 3. CDR1 and CDR2 (germline): LGHDT, YNNKEL (reference sequence). CDR3 size: 13 residues. The CDR3 DNA sequence: TGTGCCAGCAGCCGTAGCGGGGAGGAGACCCAGTACTTC. It is translated as CASSRSGEETQYF.

This chain uses TRBV5-1 with TRBJ2-5, with TRBD2 identical over 8 bases. The CDR3 is made up of 15 amino acids. V shed 2 bases, J shed 1 base, and the junction held 4 bases outside the gene matches. Germline V gene lookup returns CDR1 SGHRS and CDR2 YFSETQ. The CDR3 region has the DNA TGCGCCAGCAGCTTAAGCGGGAGTGGCCAAGAGACCCAGTACTTC. Encoded protein: CASSLSGSGQETQYF.

The chain couples TRBV18 to TRBJ1-2; TRBD1 matches at 10 bases. Germline V lookup: CDR1 KGHSH, CDR2 LQKENI. The CDR3 covers 15 residues. Trimming at V came to 3 bases and at J to 8 bases, leaving 9 bases not matched to a gene. CDR3 in DNA: TGTGCCAGCTCACCCCAATTGACAGGGGGCGCAGGCTACACCTTC. Translating it yields CASSPQLTGGAGYTF. The whole variable domain, filled in from reference TRBV18 and TRBJ1-2, reads NAGVMQNPRHLVRRRGQEARLRCSPMKGHSHVYWYRQLPEEGLKFMVYLQKENIIDESGMPKERFSAEFPKEGPSILRIQQVVRGDSAAYFCASSPQLTGGAGYTFGSGTRLTVV.

This clone was counted a few times. The chain joins TRBV9 to TRBJ2-7, with D tentatively TRBD2 (6 bases). Germline lookup yields CDR1 SGDLS and CDR2 YYNGEE. Trimming took 0 bases from V and 5 from J, leaving 18 bases between them. The CDR3 sequence is 16 residues long. The DNA for the CDR3 is TGTGCCAGCAGCGTAGCACATGGGAGGACTACGGACGAGCAGTACTTC. Translation: CASSVAHGRTTDEQYF.

The chain carries TRBV5-4 and TRBJ2-7; TRBD1 matches 12 bases. V shed 2 bases, J shed 3 bases, and the junction held 6 bases outside the gene matches. The CDR3 has 16 residues. The germline V gene has CDR1 SGHNT and CDR2 YYREEE (reference sequence). The CDR3 sequence is CASSLAGTGGYYEQYF. In DNA form, the CDR3 reads TGTGCCAGCAGCTTAGCCGGGACAGGGGGCTACTACGAGCAGTACTTC.

The rearrangement links TRBV24-1 to TRBJ1-2; 12 bases match TRBD1. Trimming cost V 6 bases and J 5 bases; bases outside gene matches: 12. The CDR3 contains 17 residues. Germline V gene sequence: CDR1 KGHDR, CDR2 SFDVKD. The CDR3 region is CATSTGTGGEMLYGYTF. The CDR3 DNA is TGTGCCACCAGTACAGGGACAGGGGGCGAGATGTTGTATGGCTACACCTTC.

The gene calls are TRBV7-9 and TRBJ2-7; 8 bases match TRBD2. Germline assignment: CDR1 SEHNR and CDR2 FQNEAQ (reference sequence). The length of the CDR3 is 14 residues. The trim removed 0 bases at V and 7 bases at J, leaving 5 bases unmatched. This CDR3 is CASSLAGTRGEQYF. The CDR3 bases are TGTGCCAGCAGCTTAGCCGGGACTAGGGGGGAGCAGTACTTC.

As regards this clone: Within the sample, other DNA sequences also encode this same CDR3. The gene calls are TRBV19 and TRBJ1-5; 8 nucleotides match TRBD1. The CDR3 has 13 residues. From germline, CDR1 is LNHDA and CDR2 SQIVND (reference sequence). Unmatched junction bases numbered 5, after V lost 6 bases and J lost 7 bases. CDR3 sequence reads: CASSPQGGQPQHF. The CDR3 DNA sequence: TGTGCCAGTAGCCCACAGGGGGGCCAGCCCCAGCATTTT.

This clone was recorded only once. The chain employs TRBV6-4 and TRBJ2-3; 11 bases are a match to TRBD2. The trim removed 0 bases at V and 5 bases at J, leaving 1 base unmatched. The CDR3 contains 15 residues. Germline V gene sequence: CDR1 MRHNA, CDR2 SNTAGT. CDR3 bases: TGTGCCAGCAGTGACTCCGGGACTAGCGGAGATACGCAGTATTTT. Protein product: CASSDSGTSGDTQYF.

The chain is built from TRBV5-4 and TRBJ2-1; 9 nucleotides line up with TRBD2. Germline V lookup: CDR1 SGHNT, CDR2 YYREEE (reference sequence). Losses at the gene ends were 4 bases for V and 0 bases for J; bases not matched to a gene: 8. This CDR3 is built from 17 residues. DNA of the CDR3: TGTGCCAGCAGCCGACTACTTAGCGGGGGCTCCTACAATGAGCAGTTCTTC. Residues: CASSRLLSGGSYNEQFF.

This rearrangement joins TRBV3-1 (or the pseudogene TRBV3-2) to TRBJ2-7; TRBD1 agrees at 7 bases. Trimming took 2 bases from V and 4 from J; bases not matched to a gene: 5. The CDR3 sequence is 14 residues long. Germline CDR1 LGHDT, CDR2 YNNKEL (reference sequence). CDR3: CASSQWDSMYEQYF. CDR3 nucleotide sequence: TGTGCCAGCAGCCAATGGGACAGTATGTACGAGCAGTACTTC.

The chain uses TRBV5-1 and TRBJ2-7; the match to TRBD2 covers 14 bases. Trimming cost V 2 bases and J 4 bases; bases outside gene matches: 2. Germline V CDR1 and CDR2: SGHRS, YFSETQ. CDR3 length equals 15 residues. The CDR3 protein is CASSLGLAGGYEQYF. DNA for the CDR3: TGCGCCAGCAGCTTAGGACTAGCGGGAGGTTACGAGCAGTACTTC.

The chain couples TRBV9 to TRBJ1-1, with a possible D match to TRBD1 (5 bases). V lost 4 bases to trimming and J lost 3 bases, with 19 bases between them. Germline V gene sequence: CDR1 SGDLS, CDR2 YYNGEE. The CDR3 runs to 16 residues. CDR3 amino acids: CASSPFGGVRDTEAFF. Here the CDR3 DNA reads TGTGCCAGCAGCCCCTTCGGGGGAGTGAGGGACACTGAAGCTTTCTTT.

This clone was counted between two and nine times. The J gene is TRBJ1-5, the V gene TRBV6-4; no firm D call. The CDR3 consists of 15 residues. Germline V lookup: CDR1 MRHNA, CDR2 SNTAGT. The V and J ends lost 0 bases and 3 bases respectively, with 9 bases between them. This CDR3 is CASSDSSHHNQPQHF. CDR3 sequence (DNA): TGTGCCAGCAGTGACTCGAGTCACCACAATCAGCCCCAGCATTTT.

V and J are TRBV11-3 and TRBJ2-2; 8 bases are a match to TRBD2. The V gene end was trimmed by 4 bases and the J gene end by 2 bases; junction bases not matched to a gene: 9. In germline, CDR1 is SGHNT, CDR2 YENEEA. The CDR3 has 17 residues. CDR3 coding DNA: TGTGCCAGCAGCTCCCCCAGAACTAGCGGAAACACCGGGGAGCTGTTTTTT. Translating it yields CASSSPRTSGNTGELFF.

The chain links TRBV6-5 to TRBJ1-5; the D gene is possibly TRBD1 (6 bases). V was pared by 10 bases and J by 6 bases, with 19 bases between. Germline V gives CDR1 MNHEY, CDR2 SVGAGI. There are 14 residues in the CDR3. The CDR3 DNA is TGTGCCACTGATCCGAAGGGGGTGTTTCAGCCCCAGCATTTT. It codes for CATDPKGVFQPQHF.

The chain combines TRBV28 with TRBJ2-1, with D tentatively TRBD1 (6 bases). This CDR3 has 13 amino acids. Trimming pared 5 bases from V and 9 bases from J, leaving 14 bases between. Germline CDR1 reads MDHEN; CDR2 reads SYDVKM. Here the CDR3 reads CASSPGTTGEQFF. The DNA for the CDR3 is TGTGCCAGCAGTCCCGGGACAACCGGTGAGCAGTTCTTC. Filled out from reference TRBV28 and TRBJ2-1, the complete variable domain reads DVKVTQSSRYLVKRTGEKVFLECVQDMDHENMFWYRQDPGLGLRLIYFSYDVKMKEKGDIPEGYSVSREKKERFSLILESASTNQTSMYLCASSPGTTGEQFFGPGTRLTVL.

V is TRBV29-1 and J is TRBJ1-3, with D possibly TRBD1 on 5 matching bases. Deletions cut 6 bases from V and 3 bases from J, with 15 bases between. There are 14 residues in the CDR3. Germline V lookup: CDR1 SQVTM, CDR2 ANQGSEA. The CDR3: CSVGHFDHGNTIYF. The CDR3 region has the DNA TGCAGCGTAGGACACTTCGACCATGGAAACACCATATATTTT.